The TCR beta chain described here comes from a study of T cell repertoires in ileal Crohn's disease. Study-wide background: Patients had a median approximately 8-year disease duration, and around 35% were active smokers. Whole-study findings and limits: Active smokers at surgery had more clonal expansions than non-smokers. All patients with clonality above 26.8% had endoscopic recurrence.

Profiling relied on immunoSEQ multiplex PCR, and the TCRdb table lists in-frame clones only, not all of them. Here the sample spans about 3,300 clones, 93% being singletons. As for this clone: The antigen remains unidentified.

The V end lost 1 base, the J end lost 0 bases, and 7 bases lay between the germline ends. CDR1 is LGHNA, CDR2 YSLEER, per germline. This CDR3 spans 15 amino acids. This sample's time point: inflamed ileum from the surgical specimen. This chain joins TRBV4-3 and TRBJ1-5, with a possible D match to TRBD1 (5 bases). This clonotype was obtained from an adult with Crohn's disease. The material sequenced was ileal tissue. CDR3 in DNA: TGCGCCAGCAGCCAAGGGACAAATAGCAATCAGCCCCAGCATTTT. Its protein is CASSQGTNSNQPQHF.